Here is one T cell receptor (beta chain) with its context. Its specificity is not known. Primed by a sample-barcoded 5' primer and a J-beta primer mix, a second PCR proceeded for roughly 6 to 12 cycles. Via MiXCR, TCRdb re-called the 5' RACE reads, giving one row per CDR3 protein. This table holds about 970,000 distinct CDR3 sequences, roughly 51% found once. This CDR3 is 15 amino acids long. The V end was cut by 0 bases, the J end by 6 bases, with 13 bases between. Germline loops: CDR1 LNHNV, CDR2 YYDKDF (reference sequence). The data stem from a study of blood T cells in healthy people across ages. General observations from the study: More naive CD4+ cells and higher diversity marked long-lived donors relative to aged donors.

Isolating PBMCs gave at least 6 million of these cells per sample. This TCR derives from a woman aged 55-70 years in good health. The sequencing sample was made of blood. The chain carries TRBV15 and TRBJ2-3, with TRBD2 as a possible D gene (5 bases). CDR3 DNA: TGTGCCACCAGCAGAGATAGGCAGCGGTGGGATACGCAGTATTTT. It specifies CATSRDRQRWDTQYF.